The 31 T cell receptor beta chains given below trace back to one sample, sequenced in a study of CD8+CD57+ T cells in acquired aplastic anemia. For CDR3 and TCR beta VDJ profiling, genomic DNA was the template used. From the reads, TCRdb called clonotypes with MiXCR, one entry per CDR3 protein. The sample yields about 150,000 distinct CDR3 sequences, about 48% seen once. All patients picked for sequencing had shown, by flow cytometry, an expansion of CD8+CD57+ cells. The sample comprised sorted CD4+, CD8+, or CD8+CD57+ T cells (not recorded which) from PBMCs. The receptor source for this set is a human donor with aplastic anemia.

The J gene is TRBJ2-7, the V gene TRBV20-1; 7 positions agree with TRBD2. The CDR3 is made up of 13 amino acids. Germline loops: CDR1 DFQATT, CDR2 SNEGSKA (reference sequence). Losses at the gene ends were 6 bases for V and 7 bases for J; bases not matched to a gene: 12. This CDR3 reads CSAPGGLTYEQYF. CDR3 coding DNA: TGCAGTGCCCCGGGGGGACTTACTTATGAGCAGTACTTC.

V and J are TRBV19 and TRBJ2-2; 9 bases align to TRBD1. Losses at the gene ends were 7 bases for V and 4 bases for J; bases not matched to a gene: 16. This CDR3 has 18 residues. Germline CDR1 is LNHDA and CDR2 is SQIVND (reference sequence). The CDR3 loop is CASKTGIRDRVVTGELFF. In DNA, the CDR3 is TGTGCCAGTAAAACAGGGATTAGGGACAGGGTGGTCACCGGGGAGCTGTTTTTT.

This clonotype was counted many times. The chain has TRBV5-6 and TRBJ1-1, with D unclear. The CDR3 loop spans 14 amino acids. Deletions cut 0 bases from V and 5 bases from J, with 11 bases between. Germline V gene sequence: CDR1 SGHDT, CDR2 YYEEEE. The CDR3 is CASSLAGSRTEAFF. The CDR3 DNA follows: TGTGCCAGCAGCTTGGCGGGCAGCAGGACTGAAGCTTTCTTT.

This clonotype was seen at least ten times. This chain connects TRBV7-9 to TRBJ1-2; D remains ambiguous. The CDR3 loop spans 13 amino acids. V was cut by 11 bases and J by 2 bases, with 15 bases left in between. In germline, CDR1 is SEHNR, CDR2 FQNEAQ (reference sequence). The CDR3: CAGREELNYGYTF. The CDR3, as DNA: TGTGCCGGCCGGGAAGAGTTGAACTATGGCTACACCTTC.

The chain employs TRBV10-2 and TRBJ2-1; the match to TRBD1 covers 8 bases. The germline CDR1 and CDR2 sequences are WSHSY and SAAADI. Unmatched junction bases numbered 7, after V lost 3 bases and J lost 9 bases. CDR3 length: 14 amino acids. In DNA, the CDR3 is TGCGCCAGCAGTGACCCGACAGGGGAACCTGAGCAGTTCTTC. Translated, it gives CASSDPTGEPEQFF.

The chain employs TRBV19 and TRBJ1-5; 9 nucleotides line up with TRBD1. The CDR3 is made up of 15 amino acids. Germline-derived CDR1 and CDR2 are LNHDA and SQIVND (reference sequence). The ends lost 7 bases at V and 7 bases at J; junction bases unmatched: 11. CDR3 sequence (DNA): TGTGCCAGTACGGAAGGAGGGACAGGGTTACAGCCCCAGCATTTT. It encodes CASTEGGTGLQPQHF.

This sequence joins TRBV4-1 and TRBJ2-7; 8 nucleotides agree with TRBD1. In germline, CDR1 is MGHRA, CDR2 YSYEKL. The trim removed 6 bases at V and 2 bases at J, leaving 9 bases unmatched. This CDR3 comprises 15 residues. CDR3 nucleotides: TGCGCCAGCAGACTTACCGGGACAGGCACCTACGAGCAGTACTTC. Translation: CASRLTGTGTYEQYF.

The rearrangement joins TRBV28 to TRBJ2-7, with a weak D call TRBD1 (6 bases). The V end was cut by 2 bases, the J end by 4 bases, with 15 bases between. Germline V gene sequence: CDR1 MDHEN, CDR2 SYDVKM. There are 15 residues in the CDR3. This chain's CDR3 is CASSLGPGQTYEQYF. DNA of the CDR3: TGTGCCAGCAGTTTAGGCCCGGGACAAACATACGAGCAGTACTTC.

This clonotype was counted only a few times. CDR3 coding DNA: TGCAGCGTTGGTGACGGCTTGAACACTGAAGCTTTCTTT. This gives the protein CSVGDGLNTEAFF. The chain uses TRBV29-1 and TRBJ1-1, with unresolved D. CDR1 and CDR2 (germline): SQVTM, ANQGSEA. The length of the CDR3 is 13 residues. The V end lost 4 bases, the J end lost 0 bases, and 9 bases lay between the germline ends.

V gene TRBV10-1 combines with J gene TRBJ2-7; 7 nucleotides align to TRBD1. Germline V gene lookup returns CDR1 WNHNN and CDR2 SYGVQD (reference sequence). V lost 1 base, J lost 0 bases, and 3 bases stayed unmatched. This CDR3 spans 15 amino acids. For the CDR3, the DNA is TGCGCCAGCAGTGAGTACAGGGGCGTCTCCTACGAGCAGTACTTC. The encoded protein is CASSEYRGVSYEQYF.

In this sample, this clonotype turned up many times. The chain joins TRBV25-1 to TRBJ1-1, with 8 bases fitting TRBD1. The CDR3 has 12 amino acids. Germline lookup yields CDR1 MGHDK and CDR2 SYGVNS. The V segment lost 6 bases and the J segment 10 bases; nucleotides outside the gene matches: 7. In nucleotides, the CDR3 is TGTGCCAGCAGAACAGGGGGAAGGGGAGCTTTCTTT. Translating gives CASRTGGRGAFF.

The rearrangement uses TRBV20-1 and TRBJ2-1; 12 bases match TRBD1. The CDR3 sequence is 14 residues long. CDR1 is DFQATT, CDR2 SNEGSKA, per germline (reference sequence). Trimming cost V 6 bases and J 5 bases; bases outside gene matches: 5. The CDR3 region is CSATGTGGHNEQFF. CDR3 coding DNA: TGCAGTGCCACGGGGACAGGGGGCCACAATGAGCAGTTCTTC.

The V call is TRBV7-9, the J call TRBJ1-6; maybe TRBD1 (5 bases). Trimming stripped 8 bases from V and 10 bases from J, with 12 bases between. This CDR3 comprises 12 residues. CDR1 is SEHNR and CDR2 is FQNEAQ in the germline V gene (reference sequence). CDR3 protein: CASSRDLSPLHF. Here the CDR3 DNA reads TGTGCCAGCTCAAGGGACCTCTCACCCCTCCACTTT.

This clonotype appeared many times. V gene TRBV7-2 combines with J gene TRBJ2-7; D may be TRBD2 (6 bases). CDR3 size: 14 residues. Per the germline V gene, CDR1 is SGHTA and CDR2 is FQGNSA. V gave up 4 bases and J gave up 4 bases, with 14 bases separating them. The CDR3 bases are TGTGCCAGCAGCTCGGGACTCCTTTTGTACGAGCAGTACTTC. Its translation: CASSSGLLLYEQYF.

This clonotype has at least ten counts. This chain links TRBV6-5 with TRBJ1-1; TRBD1 aligns across 10 bases. Per the germline V gene, CDR1 is MNHEY and CDR2 is SVGAGI. There are 14 residues in the CDR3. Germline trimming cut 0 bases from V and 7 bases from J; bases unmatched to any gene: 2. CDR3 sequence reads: CASSYSTGGLEAFF. CDR3 nucleotides: TGTGCCAGCAGTTACTCGACAGGGGGCCTTGAAGCTTTCTTT.

This clonotype appeared many times. The J gene is TRBJ1-4, the V gene TRBV7-8; 7 nucleotides align to TRBD1. Per the germline V gene, CDR1 is SGHVS and CDR2 is FQNEAQ. This CDR3 has 14 amino acids. After removal of 5 bases from V and 5 bases from J, the junction contained 5 bases not matched to a gene. The CDR3 region is CASSPGGPNEKLFF. As DNA, the CDR3 is TGTGCCAGCAGCCCAGGGGGGCCCAATGAAAAACTGTTTTTT.

The chain is built from TRBV7-3 and TRBJ2-2; TRBD2 might be the D (6 bases). Germline CDR1 reads SGHTA; CDR2 reads FQGTGA. This CDR3 has 14 amino acids. Trimming removed 0 bases from V and 9 bases from J, with 11 bases in between. In DNA, the CDR3 is TGTGCCAGCAGCTTAACTGGAGGGGCAAGGGAGCTGTTTTTT. This codes for CASSLTGGARELFF. Combining the CDR3 with reference TRBV7-3 and TRBJ2-2 gives the whole variable domain GAGVSQTPSNKVTEKGKYVELRCDPISGHTALYWYRQSLGQGPEFLIYFQGTGAADDSGLPNDRFFAVRPEGSVSTLKIQRTERGDSAVYLCASSLTGGARELFFGEGSRLTVL.

The chain is built from TRBV10-3 and TRBJ2-2, with 16 bases lining up with TRBD2. V gave up 6 bases and J gave up 7 bases; unmatched junction bases: 8. The CDR3 is made up of 17 amino acids. CDR1 ENHRY and CDR2 SYGVKD come from the germline V gene. CDR3: CAISVGTSGRADGELFF. The CDR3, as DNA: TGTGCCATCAGCGTCGGGACTAGCGGGAGGGCCGACGGGGAGCTGTTTTTT.

This chain uses TRBV19 with TRBJ2-7; 9 nucleotides line up with TRBD1. V lost 6 bases, J lost 7 bases, and 10 bases stayed unmatched. This CDR3 spans 14 amino acids. Germline CDR1 is LNHDA and CDR2 is SQIVND (reference sequence). The CDR3 region has the DNA TGTGCCAGTAGCCCATGGACAGGGGTGGAAGAGCAGTACTTC. Encoded protein: CASSPWTGVEEQYF. The whole variable domain, filled in from reference TRBV19 and TRBJ2-7, reads DGGITQSPKYLFRKEGQNVTLSCEQNLNHDAMYWYRQDPGQGLRLIYYSQIVNDFQKGDIAEGYSVSREKKESFPLTVTSAQKNPTAFYLCASSPWTGVEEQYFGPGTRLTVT.

The chain joins TRBV29-1 to TRBJ2-1; D not resolved. CDR1 SQVTM and CDR2 ANQGSEA come from the germline V gene. This CDR3 region has 12 residues. Trimming took 6 bases from V and 5 from J, leaving 11 bases between them. CDR3 coding DNA: TGCAGCGTAGATGGACCCAACAATGAGCAGTTCTTC. This codes for CSVDGPNNEQFF.

Notes on this clonotype: A single base separates this from a much larger clone, so it may be a read error. The chain uses TRBV5-6 and TRBJ2-5; 8 bases agree with TRBD1. The CDR3 spans 14 residues. Germline assignment: CDR1 SGHDT and CDR2 YYEEEE. V lost 4 bases to trimming and J lost 4 bases; unmatched junction nucleotides: 6. DNA for the CDR3: TGTGCCAGCAGCGCCTCAGGGGGCCGAGAGACCCAGTACTTC. Its protein is CASSASGGRETQYF.

The gene calls are TRBV15 and TRBJ2-5; D gene ambiguous. TRBJ2-1 explains the end of the DNA better; the J call may be wrong. Germline V lookup: CDR1 LNHNV, CDR2 YYDKDF (reference sequence). The CDR3 extends over 13 amino acids. CDR3 DNA: TGTGCCACCAGCAGAGTAGCTCGGCTAGAGCAGTTCTTC. This codes for CATSRVARLEQFF.

This chain uses TRBV7-3 with TRBJ1-2; D uncertain. CDR1 is SGHTA and CDR2 is FQGTGA in the germline V gene. The CDR3 runs to 12 residues. V gave up 3 bases and J gave up 2 bases, with 4 bases separating them. This CDR3 is CASSLTNYGYTF. In DNA form, the CDR3 reads TGTGCCAGCAGCTTGACAAACTATGGCTACACCTTC.

This clonotype was counted at least ten times. This chain uses TRBV24-1 with TRBJ1-5, with 11 nucleotides matching TRBD1. V shed 5 bases and J 7 bases; nucleotides not matched to a gene: 6. Germline loops: CDR1 KGHDR, CDR2 SFDVKD. CDR3 length: 15 residues. The CDR3 sequence is CATSAGGQGVQPQHF. DNA for the CDR3: TGTGCCACCAGTGCTGGGGGACAGGGGGTACAGCCCCAGCATTTT.

The V gene is TRBV10-3, the J gene TRBJ1-5; maybe TRBD1 (6 bases). The CDR3 spans 14 residues. V was clipped by 10 bases and J by 14 bases, with 27 bases between them. From germline, CDR1 is ENHRY and CDR2 SYGVKD. CDR3 protein: CATSQGPLFTYEHF. The CDR3, as DNA: TGTGCCACGTCACAGGGTCCCTTATTTACCTACGAGCATTTT.

The CDR3 region is CSVTGVTHGANVLTF. The DNA of the CDR3 is TGCAGCGTCACAGGTGTCACTCATGGGGCCAACGTCCTGACTTTC. This rearrangement joins TRBV29-1 to TRBJ2-6; D is perhaps TRBD1 (5 bases). From germline, CDR1 is SQVTM and CDR2 ANQGSEA. V shed 6 bases and J shed 3 bases, with 15 bases lying between them. The CDR3 covers 15 residues.

This clonotype was seen repeatedly, ten times or more. The chain carries TRBV7-9 and TRBJ2-5; D is perhaps TRBD2 (5 bases). Germline CDR1 reads SEHNR; CDR2 reads FQNEAQ (reference sequence). The CDR3 length is 14 residues. Trimming shortened V by 5 bases and J by 5 bases, and 15 bases separated the two germline ends. The CDR3 protein is CASSSGGSWETQYF. DNA of the CDR3: TGTGCCAGCAGCAGCGGAGGAAGTTGGGAGACCCAGTACTTC.

V is TRBV2 and J is TRBJ2-1, with 9 bases aligning to TRBD1. This CDR3 spans 15 amino acids. V lost 6 bases, J lost 8 bases, and 11 bases stayed unmatched. CDR1 and CDR2 from the germline V gene are SNHLY and FYNNEI. CDR3 residues: CASRYRGQAFDEQFF. DNA of the CDR3: TGTGCCAGCAGGTACAGGGGGCAGGCTTTTGATGAGCAGTTCTTC.

The chain has TRBV6-4 and TRBJ2-3, with 7 bases fitting TRBD2. Germline assignment: CDR1 MRHNA and CDR2 SNTAGT. This CDR3 comprises 16 residues. V was pared by 0 bases and J by 1 base, with 4 bases of the junction left unmatched. CDR3 in DNA: TGTGCCAGCAGTGACTCGGGAGGGACGGGCACAGATACGCAGTATTTT. Its protein is CASSDSGGTGTDTQYF.

This chain connects TRBV7-2 to TRBJ2-3; no reliable D call. The V gene's germline CDR1 is SGHTA and CDR2 FQGNSA. V gave up 5 bases and J gave up 7 bases, with 10 bases separating them. The CDR3 spans 12 residues. Here the CDR3 reads CASSPALHTQYF. CDR3 coding DNA: TGTGCCAGCAGCCCGGCTTTGCATACGCAGTATTTT. The full variable domain, its missing parts supplied by reference TRBV7-2 and TRBJ2-3, is GAGVSQSPSNKVTEKGKDVELRCDPISGHTALYWYRQSLGQGLEFLIYFQGNSAPDKSGLPSDRFSAERTGGSVSTLTIQRTQQEDSAVYLCASSPALHTQYFGPGTRLTVL.

This clonotype occurred a few times. The chain has TRBV24-1 and TRBJ2-1; D is perhaps TRBD2 (6 bases). Germline V gene data show CDR1 as KGHDR and CDR2 as SFDVKD. V was clipped by 4 bases and J by 13 bases, with 22 bases between them. This CDR3 region has 15 residues. The CDR3 DNA reads TGTGCCACCAGTGAACCCTCAGGAGGGAACTCGGGACAGTTCTTC. Translating it yields CATSEPSGGNSGQFF.